This T cell receptor (beta chain) comes out of a study of blood T cell repertoires in COVID-19. Study context: Whether acute or convalescent, the COVID-19 samples came from the United States, Italy and Spain. T cells, B-cell-depleted T cells, or PBMCs supplied cDNA or gDNA.

In the original processing: The authors estimated nucleated cell counts from reference gene primer amplification. TCRdb keeps only in-frame clones here, not all; method: immunoSEQ multiplex PCR. The DNA gave D and trimming, while V, J and clone size come from that table. Among about 140,000 clones, about 86% were seen once, and the ten largest hold around 8.5%. This clone was counted between two and nine times. CDR1 is LNHDA, CDR2 SQIVND, per germline (reference sequence). V was clipped by 0 bases and J by 7 bases, with 13 bases between them. CDR3 length: 15 amino acids. Sequencing was performed on peripheral blood. The J gene is TRBJ1-5, the V gene TRBV19; tentative D call: TRBD1 (6 bases). The receptor was isolated from a woman between 55 and 75 years old with acute or convalescent COVID-19. In DNA form, the CDR3 reads TGTGCCAGTAGTATAGAGGGGTCCAGGGGACAGCCCCAGCATTTT. Translation: CASSIEGSRGQPQHF.